Below, 32 T cell receptor beta chains from the same sample are listed, as sequenced in a study of blood T cell repertoires in COVID-19. The repertoire was sequenced with immunoSEQ multiplex PCR; TCRdb's copy has only in-frame clones and lacks some. This table has about 200,000 clones, 90% appearing once. Specimen: peripheral blood. Receptor source: a man aged 50 to 60 with acute or convalescent COVID-19.

This sequence joins TRBV19 and TRBJ2-1; 7 bases are shared with TRBD2. The CDR3 has 15 amino acids. The germline V gene encodes CDR1 LNHDA and CDR2 SQIVND (reference sequence). V was pared by 7 bases and J by 4 bases, with 10 bases of the junction left unmatched. This CDR3 reads CASTGLASGYNEQFF. The CDR3 DNA follows: TGTGCCAGTACCGGGTTGGCTAGCGGATACAATGAGCAGTTCTTC.

The J gene is TRBJ2-3, the V gene TRBV27, with D possibly TRBD1 on 6 matching bases. Trimming cost V 3 bases and J 8 bases, with 21 bases left between them. Germline CDR1 and CDR2: MNHEY and SMNVEV (reference sequence). The CDR3 extends over 16 amino acids. CDR3 nucleotide sequence: TGTGCCAGCAGTTTTGGGGGCCAGGGGCCGGCGGGTACGCAGTATTTT. Translating gives CASSFGGQGPAGTQYF.

The chain carries TRBV5-6 and TRBJ1-1, with 9 nucleotides matching TRBD1. The CDR3 extends over 16 amino acids. The junction had 4 bases not matched to a gene; V was cut back by 1 base and J by 0 bases. Germline V gives CDR1 SGHDT, CDR2 YYEEEE. CDR3 sequence (DNA): TGTGCCAGCAGCTTGAGGACAGGGGTATTGAACACTGAAGCTTTCTTT. Its translation is CASSLRTGVLNTEAFF. Looking up the rest from reference TRBV5-6 and TRBJ1-1 gives the full variable domain: DAGVTQSPTHLIKTRGQQVTLRCSPKSGHDTVSWYQQALGQGPQFIFQYYEEEERQRGNFPDRFSGHQFPNYSSELNVNALLLGDSALYLCASSLRTGVLNTEAFFGQGTRLTVV.

The V gene is TRBV5-5, the J gene TRBJ2-5; possibly TRBD2 for D (6 bases). The CDR3 is made up of 15 amino acids. Per the germline V gene, CDR1 is SGHKS and CDR2 is YYEKEE (reference sequence). V lost 0 bases, J lost 7 bases, and 16 bases lay in between. This chain's CDR3 is CASSLAGTQQGTQYF. The CDR3 DNA reads TGTGCCAGCAGCTTGGCGGGGACTCAGCAGGGGACCCAGTACTTC.

The CDR3 nucleotides read TGCAGCGCGACAGCTTTTTCACCCACCGGGGAGCTGTTTTTT. This codes for CSATAFSPTGELFF. This rearrangement joins TRBV29-1 to TRBJ2-2; possibly TRBD1 for D (5 bases). Germline V gene data show CDR1 as SQVTM and CDR2 as ANQGSEA. This CDR3 is built from 14 residues. The ends were cut back, 7 bases at V and 4 bases at J, with 16 bases in the middle.

The chain has TRBV10-3 and TRBJ2-7, with a possible D match to TRBD1 (6 bases). This CDR3 has 16 residues. With 2 bases removed from V and 0 bases from J, the gap between germline ends came to 14 bases. Germline CDR1 and CDR2: ENHRY and SYGVKD. CDR3 region: CAISEPQGFSSYEQYF. The CDR3, as DNA: TGTGCCATCAGTGAGCCACAGGGATTCAGCTCCTACGAGCAGTACTTC.

The rearrangement joins TRBV4-3 to TRBJ2-2, with TRBD1 as a possible D gene (6 bases). Trimming stripped 0 bases from V and 5 bases from J, with 13 bases between. The CDR3 is 16 residues long. CDR1 and CDR2 from the germline V gene are LGHNA and YSLEER. This CDR3 reads CASSQDAGARTGELFF. DNA of the CDR3: TGCGCCAGCAGCCAAGATGCAGGGGCTCGGACCGGGGAGCTGTTTTTT.

This clone has just a few counts. This rearrangement joins TRBV5-6 to TRBJ1-1, with D possibly TRBD1 on 5 matching bases. Germline lookup yields CDR1 SGHDT and CDR2 YYEEEE. Trimming left V 4 bases short and J 1 base short, with 14 bases between. This CDR3 spans 15 amino acids. CDR3 DNA: TGTGCCAGCAGCGTGGGACGGGTGACGAACACTGAAGCTTTCTTT. Translation: CASSVGRVTNTEAFF.

The V and J genes are TRBV19 and TRBJ2-3; 9 positions agree with TRBD1. The V segment lost 5 bases and the J segment 4 bases; nucleotides outside the gene matches: 7. In germline, CDR1 is LNHDA, CDR2 SQIVND (reference sequence). CDR3 length: 15 amino acids. This CDR3 reads CASSLTGGAPDTQYF. In DNA, the CDR3 is TGTGCCAGTAGTTTAACAGGGGGCGCCCCAGATACGCAGTATTTT.

This chain uses TRBV6-5 with TRBJ1-1; D is ambiguous. This CDR3 has 15 residues. CDR1 MNHEY and CDR2 SVGAGI come from the germline V gene. V was pared by 5 bases and J by 1 base, with 14 bases between. The CDR3 spells CASSRRTGGNTEAFF. Here the CDR3 DNA reads TGTGCCAGCAGTAGGAGGACGGGCGGGAACACTGAAGCTTTCTTT.

The chain employs TRBV7-2 and TRBJ1-2; 8 positions match TRBD1. Germline CDR1 reads SGHTA; CDR2 reads FQGNSA. The CDR3 is 13 amino acids. The V segment lost 5 bases and the J segment 2 bases; nucleotides outside the gene matches: 1. The CDR3, as DNA: TGTGCCAGCAGCCGACAGGGGAACTATGGCTACACCTTC. Its translation is CASSRQGNYGYTF.

This clone appeared once. The CDR3 nucleotides are TGCGCCAGCAGTGAGAGGGGGATGAGCACAGATACGCAGTATTTT. Amino acid sequence: CASSERGMSTDTQYF. The J gene is TRBJ2-3, the V gene TRBV10-2, with D possibly TRBD1 on 6 matching bases. The CDR3 consists of 15 residues. Germline V CDR1 and CDR2: WSHSY, SAAADI. V was clipped by 2 bases and J by 0 bases, with 9 bases between them.

The gene calls are TRBV9 and TRBJ2-3; TRBD2 agrees at 8 bases. With 0 bases clipped from V and 3 bases from J, the junction kept 6 bases outside the gene matches. Germline-derived CDR1 and CDR2 are SGDLS and YYNGEE. The CDR3 is 16 amino acids. The CDR3 loop is CASSVVAGGQTDTQYF. In DNA, the CDR3 is TGTGCCAGCAGCGTAGTTGCGGGGGGCCAGACAGATACGCAGTATTTT.

The gene calls are TRBV27 and TRBJ2-2; the D gene is possibly TRBD1 (5 bases). This CDR3 contains 12 residues. Germline V gives CDR1 MNHEY, CDR2 SMNVEV (reference sequence). Trimming stripped 3 bases from V and 8 bases from J, with 7 bases between. CDR3 DNA sequence: TGTGCCAGCAGTTTGGCAGGGGGGGAGCTGTTTTTT. Translating it yields CASSLAGGELFF.

This chain uses TRBV5-6 with TRBJ2-3, with a tentative D call TRBD2 (6 bases). CDR1 and CDR2 (germline): SGHDT, YYEEEE. This CDR3 contains 16 residues. Trimming removed 4 bases from V and 3 bases from J, with 18 bases in between. DNA for the CDR3: TGTGCCAGCAGCCGCTGGAGGGGCAGCGGTACAGATACGCAGTATTTT. The encoded protein is CASSRWRGSGTDTQYF.

This chain uses TRBV15 with TRBJ1-6, with 8 bases lining up with TRBD1. Germline values: CDR1 LNHNV, CDR2 YYDKDF (reference sequence). The CDR3 is 16 residues long. The trim removed 3 bases at V and 7 bases at J, leaving 8 bases unmatched. The CDR3 DNA reads as TGTGCCACCAGCAGGGGGCGGGACAGGCAGAATTCACCCCTCCACTTT. Translating it yields CATSRGRDRQNSPLHF.

V and J are TRBV11-2 and TRBJ1-2; TRBD1 matches at 8 bases. CDR3 length equals 14 residues. The germline CDR1 and CDR2 sequences are SGHAT and FQNNGV. V shed 1 base, J shed 8 bases, and the junction held 6 bases outside the gene matches. This chain's CDR3 is CASSLGQGALGYTF. The DNA for the CDR3 is TGTGCCAGCAGCTTAGGGCAGGGGGCGTTAGGCTACACCTTC.

This chain links TRBV29-1 with TRBJ1-2; weak D call: TRBD1 (5 bases). V lost 7 bases and J lost 0, with 12 bases in between. The germline V gene encodes CDR1 SQVTM and CDR2 ANQGSEA. The CDR3 runs to 13 residues. The CDR3 nucleotides read TGCAGCGCCGGGGGTGAGACTAACTATGGCTACACCTTC. It translates to CSAGGETNYGYTF.

This sequence joins TRBV7-9 and TRBJ1-3, with TRBD1 matching 7 bases. The germline V gene encodes CDR1 SEHNR and CDR2 FQNEAQ (reference sequence). V lost 3 bases, J lost 0 bases, and 2 bases stayed unmatched. There are 15 residues in the CDR3. The CDR3 DNA is TGTGCCAGCAGCTTCGACAGGGCCTCTGGAAACACCATATATTTT. It translates to CASSFDRASGNTIYF. The entire variable domain, with the rest obtained from reference TRBV7-9 and TRBJ1-3, is as follows: DTGVSQNPRHKITKRGQNVTFRCDPISEHNRLYWYRQTLGQGPEFLTYFQNEAQLEKSRLLSDRFSAERPKGSFSTLEIQRTEQGDSAMYLCASSFDRASGNTIYFGEGSWLTVV.

The V gene is TRBV27, the J gene TRBJ2-1, with 9 bases that match TRBD2. CDR1 MNHEY and CDR2 SMNVEV come from the germline V gene (reference sequence). The CDR3 runs 15 residues. J gave up 8 bases and V 2 bases, and 7 bases lay outside the gene matches. CDR3 DNA sequence: TGTGCCAGCAGTTTAAGGGCGGGGGGGCGTTATGAGCAGTTCTTC. Protein: CASSLRAGGRYEQFF.

This clone was counted a single time. The chain is built from TRBV12-3 or TRBV12-4 and TRBJ2-2; unclear D gene. CDR3 length: 12 residues. V lost 6 bases, J lost 7 bases, and 9 bases lay in between. CDR3 protein: CASSRSFGELFF. The CDR3 DNA is TGTGCCAGCAGCCGTAGTTTCGGGGAGCTGTTTTTT.

The V gene is TRBV28, the J gene TRBJ1-5; a possible D gene is TRBD1 (5 bases). Trimming left V 6 bases short and J 7 bases short, with 19 bases between. The germline V gene has CDR1 MDHEN and CDR2 SYDVKM. CDR3 length: 15 residues. CDR3 loop: CASRSPGGGSQPQHF. In nucleotides, the CDR3 is TGTGCCAGCAGGTCCCCCGGGGGAGGGAGCCAGCCCCAGCATTTT.

The chain links TRBV5-6 to TRBJ2-7, with D uncertain. Trimming pared 0 bases from V and 5 bases from J, leaving 6 bases between. The CDR3 consists of 12 residues. Looked up from germline, CDR1 is SGHDT and CDR2 is YYEEEE. The CDR3: CASSLGRHEQYV. The CDR3 coding sequence is TGTGCCAGCAGCTTGGGCAGGCACGAGCAGTACGTC.

The J gene is TRBJ2-1, the V gene TRBV6-5; 9 bases line up with TRBD2. After removal of 2 bases from V and 16 bases from J, the junction contained 12 bases not matched to a gene. There are 14 residues in the CDR3. Germline V CDR1 and CDR2: MNHEY, SVGAGI. The CDR3 nucleotides are TGTGCCAGCAGTTACGAAGGCCTAGCGGGAAAAAAATTCTTC. Translated, it gives CASSYEGLAGKKFF.

CDR3 nucleotides: TGTGCCAGTAGTCCTAGGACAGCCAATCAGCCCCAGCATTTT. It is translated as CASSPRTANQPQHF. The chain couples TRBV19 to TRBJ1-5; maybe TRBD1 (6 bases). V lost 5 bases, J lost 3 bases, and 11 bases lay in between. There are 14 residues in the CDR3. The germline CDR1 and CDR2 sequences are LNHDA and SQIVND (reference sequence).

J is TRBJ2-5 and V is TRBV7-9; 9 bases are shared with TRBD2. The CDR3 runs to 16 residues. V lost 5 bases, J lost 2 bases, and 9 bases stayed unmatched. Germline-derived CDR1 and CDR2 are SEHNR and FQNEAQ (reference sequence). CDR3 amino acids: CASSPIAGVRQETQYF. Written as DNA, the CDR3 is TGTGCCAGCAGCCCGATAGCGGGAGTTCGTCAAGAGACCCAGTACTTC.

This clone was picked up a small number of times. The chain is built from TRBV7-2 and TRBJ2-3; 7 nucleotides line up with TRBD2. The CDR3 runs to 16 residues. Germline V lookup: CDR1 SGHTA, CDR2 FQGNSA. The J segment lost 6 bases and the V segment lost 1 base, leaving 10 bases of the junction unmatched. CDR3 bases: TGTGCCAGCAGCTTAGTTGGCGGGCTGGGGGGGGATACGCAGTATTTT. Translation: CASSLVGGLGGDTQYF.

This chain uses TRBV11-2 with TRBJ2-7; a weak D match, TRBD2 (5 bases). The germline V gene has CDR1 SGHAT and CDR2 FQNNGV. V lost 5 bases and J 0 bases, leaving 14 bases between the germline ends. This CDR3 is built from 15 residues. DNA of the CDR3: TGTGCCAGCAGCCCCCTAGGGAGTAGCTCCTACGAGCAGTACTTC. Translating gives CASSPLGSSSYEQYF.

The V call is TRBV18, the J call TRBJ2-1; D is ambiguous. The CDR3 sequence is 15 residues long. V was clipped by 8 bases and J by 1 base, with 15 bases between them. The germline gives CDR1 KGHSH, CDR2 LQKENI. CDR3 sequence (DNA): TGTGCCAGCGTCCCCAGCGCAAGTTCCTACAATGAGCAGTTCTTC. The encoded protein is CASVPSASSYNEQFF.

The V call is TRBV5-1, the J call TRBJ2-5; D unclear. Trimming stripped 2 bases from V and 2 bases from J, with 4 bases between. Germline-derived CDR1 and CDR2 are SGHRS and YFSETQ. The CDR3 runs 12 residues. The CDR3 region has the DNA TGCGCCAGCAGCTTCCCTCAAGAGACCCAGTACTTC. Amino acid sequence: CASSFPQETQYF.

The chain employs TRBV6-5 and TRBJ2-5; 12 nucleotides match TRBD2. Germline V gene sequence: CDR1 MNHEY, CDR2 SVGAGI. The CDR3 is 15 amino acids. V gave up 5 bases and J gave up 4 bases; unmatched junction bases: 5. The DNA of the CDR3 is TGTGCCAGCAGTCAGCAACTAGCGGGAGGAGAGACCCAGTACTTC. Amino acids: CASSQQLAGGETQYF.

The chain employs TRBV5-4 and TRBJ1-1; tentative D call: TRBD1 (5 bases). Between the trimmed V and J ends, which lost 4 bases and 0 bases, there was a span of 13 bases. Germline V lookup: CDR1 SGHNT, CDR2 YYREEE (reference sequence). This CDR3 is 15 amino acids long. Here the CDR3 reads CASSQRGAMNTEAFF. Here the CDR3 DNA reads TGTGCCAGCAGCCAAAGGGGTGCCATGAACACTGAAGCTTTCTTT. Full variable domain (remainder filled in from reference TRBV5-4 and TRBJ1-1): ETGVTQSPTHLIKTRGQQVTLRCSSQSGHNTVSWYQQALGQGPQFIFQYYREEENGRGNFPPRFSGLQFPNYSSELNVNALELDDSALYLCASSQRGAMNTEAFFGQGTRLTVV.